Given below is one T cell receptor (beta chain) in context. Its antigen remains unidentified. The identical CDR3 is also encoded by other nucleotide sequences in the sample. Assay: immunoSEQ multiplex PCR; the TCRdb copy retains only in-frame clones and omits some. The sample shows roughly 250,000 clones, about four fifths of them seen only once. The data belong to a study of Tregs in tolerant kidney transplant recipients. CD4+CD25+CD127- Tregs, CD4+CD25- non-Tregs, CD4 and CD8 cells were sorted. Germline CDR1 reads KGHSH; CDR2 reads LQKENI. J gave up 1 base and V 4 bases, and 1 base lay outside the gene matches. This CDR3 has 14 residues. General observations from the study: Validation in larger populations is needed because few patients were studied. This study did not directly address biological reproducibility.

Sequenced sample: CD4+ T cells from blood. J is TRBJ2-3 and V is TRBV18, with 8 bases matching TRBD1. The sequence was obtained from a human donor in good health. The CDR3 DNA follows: TGTGCCAGCTCACTGACAGGGGGCACAGATACGCAGTATTTT. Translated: CASSLTGGTDTQYF.